This TCR beta chain was captured in a study of T cell clusters in autoimmune cytopenias. With regard to this clonotype: The target antigen is unknown.

Multiplex touch-down PCR amplified TRB using TRB-A and TRB-B pools in one tube. TCRdb re-called the multiplex PCR reads and shows each CDR3 protein once, DNA omitted. This sample's clone table lists over 2,500 distinct CDR3 sequences. TRB amplification used 250 ng of peripheral blood genomic DNA. Study results and limitations: Primary autoimmune cytopenia patients seemingly lacked the physiological T cell clusters found in healthy donors. TRB repertoire shifts in secondary cytopenia and chronic lymphocytic leukemia mostly reflected lymphoma, not autoimmunity. The T cell clusters came from computational analysis alone and lack functional validation. A dominant lymphoma-associated repertoire apparently masked the cluster-lack signature in secondary cytopenia versus chronic lymphocytic leukemia.

The sequence came from a human donor with an autoimmune cytopenia or autoimmune hepatitis (not recorded which). The sample comprised peripheral blood.

CDR3 protein: CASSDTVVRNTIYF. The chain joins TRBV7-9 to TRBJ1-3. Germline V gene lookup returns CDR1 SEHNR and CDR2 FQNEAQ (reference sequence). This CDR3 contains 14 residues.